Sequencing of this T cell receptor (beta chain) was carried out in a study of T cell responses to AZD1222 COVID-19 vaccine. Investigators merged groups given second doses at roughly 4 or roughly 12 weeks. The method was immunoSEQ multiplex PCR; TCRdb's version includes in-frame clones alone and lacks a portion of them. The data hold approximately 270,000 clones, with 94% observed a single time. CDR1 is MNHEY and CDR2 is SVGAGI in the germline V gene. Trimming removed 6 bases from V and 0 bases from J; junction bases left unmatched: 7. The CDR3 length is 15 residues. This TCR was recovered from an adult who received the AZD1222 COVID-19 vaccine. Sample: peripheral blood, taken 28 days after the second AZD1222 dose. The rearrangement joins TRBV6-5 to TRBJ1-1; TRBD1 agrees at 7 bases. The CDR3 loop is CASSPRTGMNTEAFF. CDR3 nucleotides: TGTGCCAGCAGCCCCAGGACAGGCATGAACACTGAAGCTTTCTTT.